Listed below are T cell receptor beta chains from one sample, sequenced in a study of shared clonotypes between healthy human individuals. TCRdb keeps only in-frame clones here, not all; method: immunoSEQ multiplex PCR. The top ten clones hold approximately 0.9% of a sample with about a million clones, 70% to 80% of them seen once. The sequencing input was memory CD4+ T cells from PBMCs. These receptors all come from a man aged 18 to 30 in good health. Some clones in this sample may be carry-over from other donors' samples. Each CDR3 is given with its conserved first and last residue. Fields, in order: J gene, D gene, clone size, V gene, CDR3 protein, CDR3 DNA. A D gene is named only where the DNA matches it firmly. Clone size, where shown, is once, few, many, or a class for clones that have expanded.

J: TRBJ2-2; D: .; size: .; V: TRBV19; CDR3: CASSLQGPGELFF; DNA: TGTGCCAGTAGCCTACAGGGTCCCGGGGAGCTGTTTTTT
J: TRBJ2-5; D: TRBD1; size: once; V: TRBV2; CDR3: CASSGGTGTKEGETQYF; DNA: TGTGCCAGCAGTGGAGGGACAGGGACCAAGGAGGGAGAGACCCAGTACTTC
J: TRBJ2-1; D: TRBD2; size: .; V: TRBV14; CDR3: CASSQPGTSGATYNEQFF; DNA: TGTGCCAGCAGCCAGCCCGGGACTAGCGGGGCAACGTACAATGAGCAGTTCTTC
J: TRBJ2-3; D: .; size: many; V: TRBV28; CDR3: CASCRNPWGTWGDTQYF; DNA: TGTGCCAGCTGCCGTAATCCATGGGGGACGTGGGGAGATACGCAGTATTTT
J: TRBJ1-4; D: TRBD1; size: .; V: TRBV19; CDR3: CASNRGGVGEKLFF; DNA: TGTGCCAGTAACAGGGGGGGAGTCGGGGAAAAACTGTTTTTT
J: TRBJ1-1; D: TRBD1; size: .; V: TRBV11-2; CDR3: CASSWFRGPNTEAFF; DNA: TGTGCCAGCAGCTGGTTCAGGGGGCCGAACACTGAAGCTTTCTTT
J: TRBJ1-2; D: .; size: .; V: TRBV28; CDR3: CASSPGGEAGYTF; DNA: TGTGCCAGCAGCCCCGGGGGGGAGGCTGGCTACACCTTC
J: TRBJ2-1; D: TRBD2; size: .; V: TRBV4-1; CDR3: CASSHLGREGRATYNEQFF; DNA: TGCGCCAGCAGCCACCTAGGGCGGGAGGGTAGGGCTACGTACAATGAGCAGTTCTTC
J: TRBJ1-2; D: .; size: .; V: TRBV10-1; CDR3: CASSDSGYGYTF; DNA: TGCGCCAGCAGTGATTCTGGCTATGGCTACACCTTC
J: TRBJ1-5; D: TRBD1; size: .; V: TRBV5-1; CDR3: CASSLAPGGEQPQHF; DNA: TGCGCCAGCAGCTTGGCACCAGGGGGAGAACAGCCCCAGCATTTT
J: TRBJ1-1; D: .; size: .; V: TRBV2; CDR3: CASSVGFPRSEAFF; DNA: TGTGCCAGCAGTGTCGGCTTCCCCAGGTCGGAAGCTTTCTTT
J: TRBJ2-4; D: .; size: .; V: TRBV30; CDR3: CAWSLAKNIQYF; DNA: TGTGCCTGGAGTTTAGCCAAAAACATTCAGTACTTC
J: TRBJ2-3; D: .; size: .; V: TRBV5-4; CDR3: CASSLGGQTSSTDTQYF; DNA: TGTGCCAGCAGCTTGGGCGGGCAGACATCTAGCACAGATACGCAGTATTTT
J: TRBJ2-5; D: TRBD2; size: .; V: TRBV29-1; CDR3: CSGRLAEYQETQYF; DNA: TGCAGCGGCAGACTAGCGGAATACCAAGAGACCCAGTACTTC
J: TRBJ2-5; D: .; size: .; V: TRBV5-1; CDR3: CASSLDETQYF; DNA: TGCGCCAGCAGTCTGGATGAGACCCAGTACTTC
J: TRBJ1-5; D: .; size: few; V: TRBV28; CDR3: CASRRTGTYNQPQHF; DNA: TGTGCCAGCAGGCGGACCGGGACATACAATCAGCCCCAGCATTTT
J: TRBJ1-3; D: .; size: .; V: TRBV9; CDR3: CASTRQGPGNTIYF; DNA: TGTGCCAGCACACGGCAGGGGCCTGGAAACACCATATATTTT
J: TRBJ1-1; D: .; size: .; V: TRBV14; CDR3: CASSQLGGGTEAFF; DNA: TGTGCCAGCAGCCAACTAGGGGGGGGGACTGAAGCTTTCTTT
J: TRBJ1-3; D: .; size: few; V: TRBV4-3; CDR3: CASSQRDPRSSGNTIYF; DNA: TGCGCCAGCAGCCAACGAGACCCTCGGTCTTCTGGAAACACCATATATTTT
J: TRBJ2-7; D: .; size: .; V: TRBV6-1; CDR3: CATQNRGIYEQYF; DNA: TGTGCCACCCAGAACCGGGGTATCTACGAGCAGTACTTC
J: TRBJ2-7; D: TRBD2; size: .; V: TRBV9; CDR3: CASSVELAGYYEQYF; DNA: TGTGCCAGCAGCGTAGAGCTAGCGGGGTACTACGAGCAGTACTTC
J: TRBJ2-1; D: TRBD2; size: few; V: TRBV12-5; CDR3: CASGLASGRAYNEQFF; DNA: TGTGCTAGTGGTTTGGCTAGCGGGAGGGCCTACAATGAGCAGTTCTTC
J: TRBJ2-4; D: .; size: few; V: TRBV6-1; CDR3: CASHDNLAKNIQYF; DNA: TGTGCCAGCCACGACAACTTAGCCAAAAACATTCAGTACTTC
J: TRBJ2-7; D: TRBD1; size: .; V: TRBV28; CDR3: CASSLPATGGNEQYF; DNA: TGTGCCAGCAGTTTGCCAGCGACAGGGGGCAACGAGCAGTACTTC
J: TRBJ1-2; D: .; size: .; V: TRBV6-5; CDR3: CASRPQLYYGYTF; DNA: TGTGCCAGCAGACCACAGCTGTACTATGGCTACACCTTC
J: TRBJ1-1; D: .; size: few; V: TRBV12-5; CDR3: CASVPAPGFGTEAFF; DNA: TGTGCTAGTGTCCCCGCGCCGGGTTTTGGCACTGAAGCTTTCTTT
J: TRBJ1-2; D: TRBD1; size: .; V: TRBV5-4; CDR3: CASSDKTGTGSTDYGYTF; DNA: TGTGCCAGCAGCGATAAAACCGGGACAGGGTCCACAGACTATGGCTACACCTTC
J: TRBJ2-5; D: .; size: .; V: TRBV2; CDR3: CASGKGAVQETQYF; DNA: TGTGCCAGCGGGAAGGGAGCGGTCCAAGAGACCCAGTACTTC
J: TRBJ2-7; D: TRBD2; size: few; V: TRBV5-4; CDR3: CASSLGASGSYEQYF; DNA: TGTGCCAGCAGCTTGGGGGCTAGCGGTTCCTACGAGCAGTACTTC
J: TRBJ1-2; D: .; size: .; V: TRBV2; CDR3: CASSETLHGYTF; DNA: TGTGCCAGCAGTGAGACCCTCCACGGCTACACCTTC
J: TRBJ1-2; D: .; size: once; V: TRBV5-6; CDR3: CASCLDRVSTSHTF; DNA: TGTGCCAGCTGTTTGGACAGAGTTTCAACCAGCCACACCTTC
J: TRBJ2-7; D: .; size: .; V: TRBV10-3; CDR3: CAISRETYEQYF; DNA: TGTGCCATCAGTAGAGAAACCTACGAGCAGTACTTC
J: TRBJ2-2; D: .; size: .; V: TRBV5-1; CDR3: CASSQAGELFF; DNA: TGCGCCAGCAGCCAAGCCGGGGAGCTGTTTTTT
J: TRBJ2-1; D: TRBD2; size: .; V: TRBV7-2; CDR3: CASSSASGNSYNEQFF; DNA: TGTGCCAGCAGCTCCGCTAGCGGAAACTCCTACAATGAGCAGTTCTTC
J: TRBJ1-2; D: .; size: .; V: TRBV7-9; CDR3: CASSSVGGYTF; DNA: TGTGCCAGCAGCTCAGTGGGGGGCTACACCTTC
J: TRBJ2-3; D: TRBD2; size: few; V: TRBV6-4; CDR3: CASSDRAGSADTQYF; DNA: TGTGCCAGCAGTGATAGAGCGGGGAGCGCAGATACGCAGTATTTT
J: TRBJ1-2; D: .; size: .; V: TRBV7-9; CDR3: CASSQDKGGYTF; DNA: TGTGCCAGCAGCCAAGACAAGGGAGGCTACACCTTC
J: TRBJ1-1; D: TRBD1; size: many; V: TRBV2; CDR3: CASSTGTGGAEAFF; DNA: TGTGCCAGCAGCACCGGGACAGGGGGAGCTGAAGCTTTCTTT
J: TRBJ1-5; D: .; size: .; V: TRBV7-9; CDR3: CASSFGRIGRRGNQPQHF; DNA: TGTGCCAGCAGCTTTGGACGGATCGGAAGGAGGGGCAATCAGCCCCAGCATTTT
J: TRBJ2-1; D: TRBD2; size: .; V: TRBV27; CDR3: CASSPRTSGNYNEQFF; DNA: TGTGCCAGCAGCCCTCGGACTAGCGGGAACTACAATGAGCAGTTCTTC
J: TRBJ2-3; D: TRBD2; size: .; V: TRBV5-1; CDR3: CASSLTGGSGQDTQYF; DNA: TGCGCCAGCAGCTTGACTGGCGGGAGTGGTCAAGATACGCAGTATTTT
J: TRBJ2-3; D: TRBD2; size: .; V: TRBV6-5; CDR3: CASSYRASGRADTQYF; DNA: TGTGCCAGCAGTTACCGAGCTAGCGGGAGGGCTGATACGCAGTATTTT